This T cell receptor (beta chain) was sequenced for a study of blood T cell repertoires in COVID-19. Study summary: The samples span acute and convalescent COVID-19 from the United States, Italy and Spain. The analysed material was cDNA or gDNA that came from T cells, B-cell-depleted T cells, or PBMCs.

Trimming took 5 bases from V and 7 from J, leaving 15 bases between them. The germline gives CDR1 GTSNPN, CDR2 SVGIG (reference sequence). The CDR3 spans 13 residues. Data came from immunoSEQ multiplex PCR; TCRdb stores just in-frame clones and leaves some out. Here the sample spans over 75,000 clones, over 85% being singletons. The genes are TRBV30 and TRBJ1-5; tentative D call: TRBD1 (6 bases). Sequences were obtained from peripheral blood. This clonotype originated in a human donor with COVID-19, enrolled during active disease. The donor label of this sample is uncertain. The CDR3 loop is CAWAPGGQQPQHF. The CDR3 region has the DNA TGTGCCTGGGCCCCTGGGGGCCAACAGCCCCAGCATTTT.